This entry concerns a single T cell receptor (beta chain). Its antigen is undetermined. The sample belongs to a study of OX40 agonist ivuxolimab in advanced cancers. Overall study: Ivuxolimab was administered intravenously to patients at 0.01 to 10 mg/kg every 2 weeks. Previous treatment with anti-PD-1, anti-PD-L1 or anti-CTLA-4 therapy was allowed; 40% had received some. At 82.7% male, the cohort had a mean age of about 60 years, ranging from roughly 23 to 80. Study-level findings and limits: Expanded peripheral T-cell antigen specificity went undetermined.

TCRdb keeps only in-frame clones here, not all; method: immunoSEQ multiplex PCR. This table has roughly 67,000 clones, 75% to 85% appearing once. Germline V gene data show CDR1 as LNHDA and CDR2 as SQIVND (reference sequence). This CDR3 has 17 amino acids. The junction had 10 bases not matched to a gene; V was cut back by 5 bases and J by 9 bases. Sample: CD4+ or CD8+ T cells sorted from blood, taken in a trial of the OX40 agonist ivuxolimab. This TCR derives from an adult with an advanced solid tumor such as melanoma, head and neck, liver or kidney cancer. The chain recombines TRBV19 with TRBJ2-1; 16 bases fit TRBD2. The CDR3 coding sequence is TGTGCCAGTAGTTCCAAGGAGGGACTAGCGGGAGGGTCTGAGCAGTTCTTC. It translates to CASSSKEGLAGGSEQFF.